The 25 T cell receptor beta chains below all came from one sample that was sequenced in a study of cytomegalovirus exposure and HLA in healthy donors. This PCR relied on a set of 60 Vbeta primers and 13 Jbeta primers. Generated by immunoSEQ multiplex PCR, the TCRdb table keeps only in-frame clones and is missing some. The data contain 110,000 to 150,000 clones, roughly 79% of them singletons. The specimen was PBMCs. The origin of the receptors is a woman aged 40-49 years in good health and CMV-seronegative.

V usage is TRBV7-9 and J usage is TRBJ1-2; 9 bases match TRBD1. The trim removed 1 base at V and 4 bases at J, leaving 7 bases unmatched. Germline V lookup: CDR1 SEHNR, CDR2 FQNEAQ (reference sequence). The CDR3 contains 16 residues. This chain's CDR3 is CASSLGGDRGSYGYTF. As DNA, the CDR3 is TGTGCCAGCAGCTTAGGTGGAGACAGGGGGTCCTATGGCTACACCTTC.

The chain uses TRBV7-9 and TRBJ2-3; 10 bases are a match to TRBD1. This CDR3 has 16 residues. The germline V gene has CDR1 SEHNR and CDR2 FQNEAQ (reference sequence). Trimming at V came to 6 bases and at J to 9 bases, leaving 15 bases not matched to a gene. CDR3: CASRAGTGVYPSTQYF. Written as DNA, the CDR3 is TGTGCCAGCAGGGCCGGGACAGGGGTCTACCCGTCAACGCAGTATTTT.

V and J are TRBV28 and TRBJ2-7, with 8 bases aligning to TRBD2. The CDR3 length is 13 residues. The germline V gene encodes CDR1 MDHEN and CDR2 SYDVKM. Trimming cost V 6 bases and J 4 bases; bases outside gene matches: 5. The CDR3 DNA follows: TGTGCCAGCAGGGGACTAGTACTGTACGAGCAGTACTTC. This gives the protein CASRGLVLYEQYF. Full variable domain (remainder filled in from reference TRBV28 and TRBJ2-7): DVKVTQSSRYLVKRTGEKVFLECVQDMDHENMFWYRQDPGLGLRLIYFSYDVKMKEKGDIPEGYSVSREKKERFSLILESASTNQTSMYLCASRGLVLYEQYFGPGTRLTVT.

The chain uses TRBV19 and TRBJ1-5, with a weak D call TRBD1 (6 bases). Germline CDR1 and CDR2: LNHDA and SQIVND (reference sequence). V was shortened by 6 bases and J by 0 bases, with 12 bases between the two germline ends. The CDR3 loop spans 15 amino acids. In nucleotides, the CDR3 is TGTGCCAGTAGCCAGGGGCCCTATAGCAATCAGCCCCAGCATTTT. Translated, it gives CASSQGPYSNQPQHF.

The J gene is TRBJ2-2, the V gene TRBV9, with 7 bases matching TRBD2. V lost 5 bases and J lost 3; bases outside the gene matches: 7. The CDR3 is 15 amino acids. Germline V gene lookup returns CDR1 SGDLS and CDR2 YYNGEE. The CDR3 bases are TGTGCCAGCAGGGACGGCGGGAGTTACACCGGGGAGCTGTTTTTT. Translated: CASRDGGSYTGELFF.

The V and J genes are TRBV11-3 and TRBJ2-1, with 7 bases matching TRBD2. The CDR3 is 16 amino acids. Unmatched junction bases numbered 12, after V lost 5 bases and J lost 5 bases. From germline, CDR1 is SGHNT and CDR2 YENEEA. CDR3 sequence reads: CASSPRGRLADNEQFF. The CDR3 DNA follows: TGTGCCAGCAGCCCCCGAGGGCGCCTAGCGGACAATGAGCAGTTCTTC.

This chain uses TRBV5-1 with TRBJ2-5, with D perhaps TRBD1 (5 bases). Per germline, CDR1 SGHRS and CDR2 YFSETQ. V was shortened by 0 bases and J by 0 bases, with 9 bases between the two germline ends. This CDR3 spans 15 amino acids. CDR3: CASSLGRAYQETQYF. CDR3 sequence (DNA): TGCGCCAGCAGCTTGGGCAGGGCGTACCAAGAGACCCAGTACTTC.

The rearrangement links TRBV10-3 to TRBJ1-5; no firm D call. Germline values: CDR1 ENHRY, CDR2 SYGVKD. V lost 4 bases to trimming and J lost 0 bases, with 10 bases between them. This CDR3 contains 15 residues. CDR3: CAISAWGDSNQPQHF. The DNA of the CDR3 is TGTGCCATCAGTGCCTGGGGAGATAGCAATCAGCCCCAGCATTTT.

This chain connects TRBV10-1 to TRBJ2-3, with D perhaps TRBD1 or TRBD2 (7 bases each). With 7 bases removed from V and 8 bases from J, the gap between germline ends came to 16 bases. This CDR3 has 13 amino acids. The germline gives CDR1 WNHNN, CDR2 SYGVQD (reference sequence). CDR3 loop: CASNDREGTTQYF. CDR3 bases: TGCGCCAGCAATGACAGGGAGGGCACTACGCAGTATTTT.

V usage is TRBV11-2 and J usage is TRBJ1-2; TRBD1 matches 9 bases. V dropped 1 base and J dropped 5; count of bases not matched to a gene: 8. This CDR3 is built from 16 residues. Germline CDR1 SGHAT, CDR2 FQNNGV. This CDR3 is CASSLVGPTGGYGYTF. For the CDR3, the DNA is TGTGCCAGCAGCTTAGTGGGGCCGACAGGGGGGTATGGCTACACCTTC.

V and J are TRBV5-1 and TRBJ1-1; 8 bases agree with TRBD1. CDR1 and CDR2 from the germline V gene are SGHRS and YFSETQ. The CDR3 is 15 residues long. V shed 4 bases and J 4 bases; nucleotides not matched to a gene: 9. In nucleotides, the CDR3 is TGCGCCAGCAGCCTAGCAACAGGGGGTGGCACTGAAGCTTTCTTT. Translating it yields CASSLATGGGTEAFF.

The table lists this clone with a count of one. The chain has TRBV9 and TRBJ2-1, with 8 bases identical to TRBD2. Trimming at V came to 3 bases and at J to 0 bases, leaving 2 bases not matched to a gene. The CDR3 is made up of 15 amino acids. Germline V gene sequence: CDR1 SGDLS, CDR2 YYNGEE. CDR3 sequence (DNA): TGTGCCAGCAGCGACAGCGGGAGCTCCTACAATGAGCAGTTCTTC. Its protein is CASSDSGSSYNEQFF.

The chain employs TRBV18 and TRBJ2-6; a weak D match, TRBD2 (5 bases). The germline V gene has CDR1 KGHSH and CDR2 LQKENI. The CDR3 is 16 residues long. V was shortened by 2 bases and J by 0 bases, with 8 bases between the two germline ends. CDR3: CASSPLTTSGANVLTF. The CDR3 DNA sequence: TGTGCCAGCTCACCATTGACTACCTCTGGGGCCAACGTCCTGACTTTC.

In this sample, this clone turned up a few times. This chain links TRBV7-7 with TRBJ2-1, with TRBD2 matching 7 bases. The CDR3 has 13 amino acids. Germline trimming cut 5 bases from V and 7 bases from J; bases unmatched to any gene: 5. Germline CDR1 and CDR2: SSHAT and FNYEAQ (reference sequence). CDR3 sequence reads: CASSPGGFNEQFF. DNA of the CDR3: TGTGCCAGCAGCCCGGGAGGTTTTAATGAGCAGTTCTTC.

The chain joins TRBV28 to TRBJ1-4; D ambiguous. This CDR3 spans 15 amino acids. Germline V gives CDR1 MDHEN, CDR2 SYDVKM. Trimming cost V 8 bases and J 4 bases, with 17 bases left between them. CDR3 region: CASSLRYNGNEKLFF. As DNA, the CDR3 is TGTGCCAGCTCCCTTAGATATAACGGTAATGAAAAACTGTTTTTT.

This chain links TRBV7-2 with TRBJ2-7; D is possibly TRBD1 (5 bases). From germline, CDR1 is SGHTA and CDR2 FQGNSA. The V gene lost 1 base and the J gene lost 0 bases, with 10 bases spanning the gap. This CDR3 has 15 residues. CDR3 nucleotides: TGTGCCAGCAGCTTAGTAGGACATAGCTCCTACGAGCAGTACTTC. Protein: CASSLVGHSSYEQYF.

The chain carries TRBV11-2 and TRBJ2-2; 7 nucleotides line up with TRBD1. The CDR3 spans 16 residues. V lost 5 bases and J lost 6; bases outside the gene matches: 12. CDR1 is SGHAT and CDR2 is FQNNGV in the germline V gene. The CDR3 protein is CASSPEDRRLAGELFF. CDR3 DNA: TGTGCCAGCAGCCCTGAGGACAGGCGGTTGGCCGGGGAGCTGTTTTTT.

The J gene is TRBJ1-2, the V gene TRBV5-4, with D unresolved. The germline V gene encodes CDR1 SGHNT and CDR2 YYREEE (reference sequence). CDR3 length: 14 residues. The V gene lost 1 base and the J gene lost 2 bases, with 9 bases spanning the gap. Written as DNA, the CDR3 is TGTGCCAGCAGCTTGAACAGCCCGAACTATGGCTACACCTTC. Translation gives CASSLNSPNYGYTF.

The chain has TRBV19 and TRBJ2-5; D possibly corresponds to TRBD1 (5 bases). The last part of the DNA fits TRBJ2-7 better; the J call may be wrong. The CDR3 runs 14 residues. Germline assignment: CDR1 LNHDA and CDR2 SQIVND (reference sequence). CDR3 sequence: CASSSIQGTYEQYF. The CDR3 nucleotides read TGTGCCAGTAGTAGCATCCAGGGTACCTACGAGCAGTACTTC.

The chain employs TRBV6-5 and TRBJ1-1, with D perhaps matching TRBD1 (5 bases). Per germline, CDR1 MNHEY and CDR2 SVGAGI. Between the trimmed V and J ends, which lost 7 bases and 4 bases, there was a span of 16 bases. This CDR3 has 14 amino acids. CDR3 coding DNA: TGTGCCAGCAAACTCCAGCAGGGAAGCACTGAAGCTTTCTTT. This translates into CASKLQQGSTEAFF.

The J gene is TRBJ2-1, the V gene TRBV11-2; no clear D. The ends were cut back, 2 bases at V and 0 bases at J, with 8 bases in the middle. The CDR3 has 15 amino acids. CDR1 is SGHAT and CDR2 is FQNNGV in the germline V gene. CDR3 bases: TGTGCCAGCAGCTTACTCTCGAGCTCCTACAATGAGCAGTTCTTC. Translated: CASSLLSSSYNEQFF. The full variable domain, in which reference TRBV11-2 and TRBJ2-1 provide the parts outside the CDR3, is EAGVAQSPRYKIIEKRQSVAFWCNPISGHATLYWYQQILGQGPKLLIQFQNNGVVDDSQLPKDRFSAERLKGVDSTLKIQPAKLEDSAVYLCASSLLSSSYNEQFFGPGTRLTVL.

The rearrangement joins TRBV7-2 to TRBJ2-1, with 11 bases aligning to TRBD2. Germline V CDR1 and CDR2: SGHTA, FQGNSA. The V and J ends lost 5 bases and 0 bases, in that order; junction bases with no gene match: 6. The CDR3 runs to 17 residues. CDR3 nucleotide sequence: TGTGCCAGCAGCCCGGGGGGACTAGCGGCCTCCTACAATGAGCAGTTCTTC. Translating it yields CASSPGGLAASYNEQFF.

V gene TRBV9 combines with J gene TRBJ2-2; 13 positions match TRBD2. CDR1 SGDLS and CDR2 YYNGEE come from the germline V gene. The CDR3 extends over 20 amino acids. The trim removed 0 bases at V and 0 bases at J, leaving 8 bases unmatched. The CDR3 spells CASSVGPGLAGPTNTGELFF. In nucleotides, the CDR3 is TGTGCCAGCAGCGTAGGGCCGGGACTAGCGGGACCCACGAACACCGGGGAGCTGTTTTTT. Full variable domain (remainder filled in from reference TRBV9 and TRBJ2-2): DSGVTQTPKHLITATGQRVTLRCSPRSGDLSVYWYQQSLDQGLQFLIQYYNGEERAKGNILERFSAQQFPDLHSELNLSSLELGDSALYFCASSVGPGLAGPTNTGELFFGEGSRLTVL.

The chain joins TRBV7-9 to TRBJ1-1; the match to TRBD1 covers 12 bases. The V gene's germline CDR1 is SEHNR and CDR2 FQNEAQ (reference sequence). Germline trimming cut 10 bases from V and 3 bases from J; bases unmatched to any gene: 12. This CDR3 is built from 16 residues. CDR3 sequence reads: CATETGQGARDTEAFF. The CDR3 DNA sequence: TGTGCCACTGAAACGGGACAGGGGGCTCGGGACACTGAAGCTTTCTTT.

This clone was seen only once. V is TRBV4-1 and J is TRBJ1-4, with a possible D match to TRBD1 (6 bases). Between the trimmed V and J ends, which lost 0 bases and 6 bases, there was a span of 20 bases. The length of the CDR3 is 18 residues. Germline loops: CDR1 MGHRA, CDR2 YSYEKL. The CDR3 region has the DNA TGCGCCAGCAGCCAAGAAGTTTGGCAGTCACAGGGTTATGAAAAACTGTTTTTT. As protein: CASSQEVWQSQGYEKLFF.